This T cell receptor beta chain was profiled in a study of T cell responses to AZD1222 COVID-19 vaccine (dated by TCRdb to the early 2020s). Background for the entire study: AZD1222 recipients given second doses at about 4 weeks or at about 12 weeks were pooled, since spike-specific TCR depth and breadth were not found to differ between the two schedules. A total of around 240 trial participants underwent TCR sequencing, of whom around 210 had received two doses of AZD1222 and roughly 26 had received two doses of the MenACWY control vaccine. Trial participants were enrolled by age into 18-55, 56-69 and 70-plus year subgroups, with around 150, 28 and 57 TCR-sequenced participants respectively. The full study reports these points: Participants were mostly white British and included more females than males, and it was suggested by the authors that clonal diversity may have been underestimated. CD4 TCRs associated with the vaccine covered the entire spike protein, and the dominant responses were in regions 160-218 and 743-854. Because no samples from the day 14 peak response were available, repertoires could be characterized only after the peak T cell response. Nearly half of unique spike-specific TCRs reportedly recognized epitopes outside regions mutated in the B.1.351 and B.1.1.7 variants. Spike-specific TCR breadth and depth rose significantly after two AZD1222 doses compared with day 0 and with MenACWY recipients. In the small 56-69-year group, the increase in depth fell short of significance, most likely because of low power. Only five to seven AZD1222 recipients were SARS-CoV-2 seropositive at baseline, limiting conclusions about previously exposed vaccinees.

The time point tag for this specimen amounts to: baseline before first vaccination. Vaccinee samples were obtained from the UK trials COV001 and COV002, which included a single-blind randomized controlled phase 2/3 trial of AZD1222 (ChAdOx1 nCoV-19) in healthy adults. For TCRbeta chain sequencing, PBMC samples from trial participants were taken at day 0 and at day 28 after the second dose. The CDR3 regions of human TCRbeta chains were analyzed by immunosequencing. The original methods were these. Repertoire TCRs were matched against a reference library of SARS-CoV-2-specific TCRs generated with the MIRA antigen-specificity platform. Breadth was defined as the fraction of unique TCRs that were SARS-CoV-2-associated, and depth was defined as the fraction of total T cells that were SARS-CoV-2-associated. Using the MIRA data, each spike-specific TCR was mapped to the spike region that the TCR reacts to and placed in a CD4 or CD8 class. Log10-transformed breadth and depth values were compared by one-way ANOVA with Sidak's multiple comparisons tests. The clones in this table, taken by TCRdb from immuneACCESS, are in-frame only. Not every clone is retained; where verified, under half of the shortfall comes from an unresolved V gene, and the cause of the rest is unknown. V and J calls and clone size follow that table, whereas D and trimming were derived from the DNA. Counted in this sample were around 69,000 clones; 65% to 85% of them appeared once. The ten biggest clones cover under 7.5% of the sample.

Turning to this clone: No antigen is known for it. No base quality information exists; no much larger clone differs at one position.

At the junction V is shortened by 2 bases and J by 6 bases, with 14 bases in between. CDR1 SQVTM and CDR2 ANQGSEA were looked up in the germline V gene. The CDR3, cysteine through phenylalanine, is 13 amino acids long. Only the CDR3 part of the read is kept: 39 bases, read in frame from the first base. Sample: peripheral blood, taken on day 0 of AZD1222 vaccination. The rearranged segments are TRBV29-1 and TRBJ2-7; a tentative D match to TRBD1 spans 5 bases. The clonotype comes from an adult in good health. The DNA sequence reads TGCAGCGTTGAACTAGGCTGGGGCGGCGAGCAGTACTTC. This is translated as CSVELGWGGEQYF.